This T cell receptor (beta chain) is drawn from a study of chemoradiotherapy in HPV16-positive cancers. At the level of the study: A couple of HPV16-positive patients' cells yielded candidate HPV-specific clones and common motifs. Findings of the study overall: HPV-specific T cells were functionally defined from only two HPV16-positive patients.

Data came from immunoSEQ multiplex PCR; TCRdb stores just in-frame clones and leaves some out. The data contain about 27,000 clones, roughly 92% of them seen just once; the ten biggest clones take up more than 15%. Looked up from germline, CDR1 is SQVTM and CDR2 is ANQGSEA. This CDR3 is built from 14 residues. Trimming shortened V by 4 bases and J by 1 base, and 13 bases separated the two germline ends. For this clone: Its target is not known.

The sequencing here drew on blood, taken from a patient who underwent chemoradiotherapy. The chain employs TRBV29-1 and TRBJ1-2; D may be TRBD1 (6 bases). This receptor was identified in a human donor with HPV-associated anogenital cancer. DNA for the CDR3: TGCAGCGTTGTAGGGGGGCATAATAACTATGGCTACACCTTC. Its translation: CSVVGGHNNYGYTF.